Below, 21 T cell receptor beta chains from the same sample are listed, as sequenced in a study of cytomegalovirus exposure and HLA in healthy donors. Use of 60 Vbeta and 13 Jbeta primers characterized the PCR. Assay used: immunoSEQ multiplex PCR; TCRdb lists only in-frame clones, some missing. This table holds roughly 69,000 clones, roughly 67% found once. The sequencing input was PBMCs. The receptors derive from a middle-aged man in good health and CMV-seronegative.

This clone was counted a few times. Mismatch with germline at one junction end may stem from a read error. The chain is built from TRBV10-3 and TRBJ2-1; 9 nucleotides agree with TRBD1. CDR3 length: 12 amino acids. The V gene's germline CDR1 is ENHRY and CDR2 SYGVKD. CDR3 nucleotide sequence: TGTGCCATCAGAAACCGGGACAGGGTATCGGTCTTC. Translation gives CAIRNRDRVSVF.

V is TRBV5-1 and J is TRBJ1-4; D gene uncertain. There are 16 residues in the CDR3. Deletions cut 0 bases from V and 0 bases from J, with 9 bases between. Germline V gene data show CDR1 as SGHRS and CDR2 as YFSETQ. The CDR3 reads CASSLGAFPTNEKLFF. The CDR3, as DNA: TGCGCCAGCAGCTTGGGGGCCTTTCCAACTAATGAAAAACTGTTTTTT.

The DNA of the CDR3 is TGTGCCTGGAGTCACCAGGGGGCGGAGACCCGCGGCGATACGCAGTATTTT. It specifies CAWSHQGAETRGDTQYF. The chain employs TRBV30 and TRBJ2-3, with 8 bases that match TRBD1. Per germline, CDR1 GTSNPN and CDR2 SVGIG (reference sequence). This CDR3 spans 17 amino acids. The V gene end was trimmed by 2 bases and the J gene end by 6 bases; junction bases not matched to a gene: 16.

The chain joins TRBV30 to TRBJ2-5; 7 bases fit TRBD1. With 4 bases clipped from V and 4 bases from J, the junction kept 6 bases outside the gene matches. CDR3 length: 13 residues. Germline values: CDR1 GTSNPN, CDR2 SVGIG (reference sequence). The CDR3 protein is CAWKQQGLETQYF. The CDR3 DNA is TGTGCCTGGAAGCAACAGGGGCTAGAGACCCAGTACTTC.

The V gene is TRBV18, the J gene TRBJ1-1; no definite D call. In germline, CDR1 is KGHSH, CDR2 LQKENI. This CDR3 has 15 amino acids. V was trimmed by 6 bases and J by 6 bases, leaving 20 bases between them. The CDR3 sequence: CASSRNGEVGSEAFF. DNA for the CDR3: TGTGCCAGCTCCCGGAATGGAGAGGTAGGCTCTGAAGCTTTCTTT.

This clone was seen just once. The chain couples TRBV18 to TRBJ1-5; 8 bases line up with TRBD1. CDR1 and CDR2 from the germline V gene are KGHSH and LQKENI. After removal of 4 bases from V and 3 bases from J, the junction contained 8 bases not matched to a gene. CDR3 size: 16 residues. The DNA for the CDR3 is TGTGCCAGCTCACTTGCCCGACAGGGGCTCAATCAGCCCCAGCATTTT. Protein product: CASSLARQGLNQPQHF.

This clone was detected only a few times. The rearrangement links TRBV6-6 to TRBJ1-5, with 9 nucleotides matching TRBD1. With V trimmed by 6 bases and J by 6 bases, 9 bases remained unmatched. The CDR3 is made up of 15 amino acids. Germline CDR1 is MNHNY and CDR2 is SVGAGI (reference sequence). Here the CDR3 DNA reads TGTGCCAGCAGCGGGGGACAGGGTCGGGCTCAGCCCCAGCATTTT. Translation gives CASSGGQGRAQPQHF.

The chain recombines TRBV9 with TRBJ2-7; D may be TRBD2 (6 bases). This CDR3 comprises 13 residues. V lost 1 base, J lost 6 bases, and 11 bases lay in between. CDR1 is SGDLS and CDR2 is YYNGEE in the germline V gene. DNA for the CDR3: TGTGCCAGCAGCGTATCTTGGAGGGCCGAGCAGTACTTC. Its protein is CASSVSWRAEQYF.

This clone was seen a handful of times. This chain uses TRBV6-6 with TRBJ1-2, with 8 bases aligning to TRBD1. The germline V gene has CDR1 MNHNY and CDR2 SVGAGI (reference sequence). The CDR3 sequence is 16 residues long. The trim removed 4 bases at V and 4 bases at J, leaving 11 bases unmatched. The CDR3 protein is CASSSPGQGRVYGYTF. In nucleotides, the CDR3 is TGTGCCAGCAGTTCCCCCGGACAGGGTAGAGTCTATGGCTACACCTTC.

In this sample, this clone turned up once. This CDR3 is also generated by other DNA sequences in the sample. The rearrangement links TRBV30 to TRBJ2-7; TRBD1 matches at 10 bases. This CDR3 contains 14 residues. Germline trimming cut 2 bases from V and 1 base from J; bases unmatched to any gene: 2. Germline values: CDR1 GTSNPN, CDR2 SVGIG (reference sequence). The CDR3 loop is CAWSTGQGSYEQYF. CDR3 bases: TGTGCCTGGAGTACGGGACAGGGGTCCTACGAGCAGTACTTC.

The J gene is TRBJ2-7, the V gene TRBV15; D perhaps matches TRBD2 (6 bases). V was trimmed by 0 bases and J by 2 bases, leaving 8 bases between them. The CDR3 is made up of 14 amino acids. The germline V gene has CDR1 LNHNV and CDR2 YYDKDF (reference sequence). The CDR3 loop is CATSREWGAYEQYF. The CDR3 DNA reads as TGTGCCACCAGCAGAGAGTGGGGGGCCTACGAGCAGTACTTC.

The chain combines TRBV11-1 with TRBJ2-5; D is undetermined. Trimming cost V 3 bases and J 4 bases, with 6 bases left between them. The CDR3 is made up of 12 amino acids. Germline V CDR1 and CDR2: SGHAT, FQDESV (reference sequence). The CDR3 sequence is CASSFSRETQYF. CDR3 sequence (DNA): TGTGCCAGCAGCTTCTCGCGAGAGACCCAGTACTTC.

CDR3 amino acids: CASTPRGVQNTEAFF. The DNA for the CDR3 is TGTGCCAGCACCCCCAGGGGAGTACAGAACACTGAAGCTTTCTTT. The rearrangement joins TRBV11-2 to TRBJ1-1, with D maybe TRBD1 (6 bases). Germline V gene sequence: CDR1 SGHAT, CDR2 FQNNGV. With 7 bases removed from V and 1 base from J, the gap between germline ends came to 16 bases. This CDR3 is built from 15 residues. Together with reference TRBV11-2 and TRBJ1-1, the CDR3 gives the full variable domain: EAGVAQSPRYKIIEKRQSVAFWCNPISGHATLYWYQQILGQGPKLLIQFQNNGVVDDSQLPKDRFSAERLKGVDSTLKIQPAKLEDSAVYLCASTPRGVQNTEAFFGQGTRLTVV.

The V gene is TRBV5-6, the J gene TRBJ2-1, with TRBD2 matching over 14 bases. CDR1 SGHDT and CDR2 YYEEEE come from the germline V gene. V lost 6 bases to trimming and J lost 6 bases; unmatched junction nucleotides: 11. The CDR3 sequence is 17 residues long. The CDR3 sequence: CASTYGGLAGATNEQFF. In nucleotides, the CDR3 is TGTGCCAGCACCTACGGGGGACTAGCGGGGGCGACCAATGAGCAGTTCTTC.

This chain joins TRBV5-1 and TRBJ2-3, with 7 bases lining up with TRBD1. The V segment lost 7 bases and the J segment 1 base; nucleotides outside the gene matches: 18. The germline V gene encodes CDR1 SGHRS and CDR2 YFSETQ. The CDR3 contains 18 residues. CDR3 in DNA: TGCGCCAGCGGCCCCGGCAGGACAGGCATCGATGGCACAGATACGCAGTATTTT. As protein: CASGPGRTGIDGTDTQYF.

V is TRBV18 and J is TRBJ2-5; no reliable D call. This CDR3 contains 12 residues. Per the germline V gene, CDR1 is KGHSH and CDR2 is LQKENI. V was trimmed by 3 bases and J by 4 bases, leaving 6 bases between them. The CDR3 nucleotides read TGTGCCAGCTCACCGGTTAGAGAGACCCAGTACTTC. Amino acids: CASSPVRETQYF.

This clone was found a few times. The chain couples TRBV9 to TRBJ2-3; 9 nucleotides match TRBD1. The V segment lost 3 bases and the J segment 5 bases; nucleotides outside the gene matches: 10. The V gene's germline CDR1 is SGDLS and CDR2 YYNGEE. This CDR3 is built from 16 residues. The CDR3 is CASSARGTGFEDTQYF. CDR3 DNA: TGTGCCAGCAGCGCCCGCGGGACAGGGTTTGAAGATACGCAGTATTTT.

A remark on this clone: The germline gene is not matched at one end of the junction; a read error may be the cause. J is TRBJ1-5 and V is TRBV7-9; the D gene is possibly TRBD1 (6 bases). There are 16 residues in the CDR3. Germline V lookup: CDR1 SEHNR, CDR2 FQNEAQ (reference sequence). CDR3 nucleotide sequence: TGTTCCAGCAGCTTACAGGGAGGCAGTGGCAATCAGCCCCAGCATTTT. It encodes CSSSLQGGSGNQPQHF.

This clone was detected only once. The J gene is TRBJ1-1, the V gene TRBV11-2, with D perhaps matching TRBD1 (5 bases). The CDR3 sequence is 14 residues long. Germline CDR1 SGHAT, CDR2 FQNNGV. Trimming took off 4 bases at V and 3 bases at J, with 12 bases between the two ends. The CDR3, as DNA: TGTGCCAGCAGCTCGCAGGGATTGGACACTGAAGCTTTCTTT. Translation gives CASSSQGLDTEAFF.

The chain is built from TRBV4-1 and TRBJ2-7; D possibly corresponds to TRBD2 (5 bases). Germline-derived CDR1 and CDR2 are MGHRA and YSYEKL. The ends were cut back, 4 bases at V and 0 bases at J, with 13 bases in the middle. The CDR3 runs to 15 residues. The DNA of the CDR3 is TGCGCCAGCAGCCTGAATATTGGGAGCTCCTACGAGCAGTACTTC. Encoded protein: CASSLNIGSSYEQYF.

The chain joins TRBV7-3 to TRBJ2-1; TRBD2 matches at 8 bases. V lost 8 bases and J lost 6; bases outside the gene matches: 9. Germline V gene sequence: CDR1 SGHTA, CDR2 FQGTGA. This CDR3 has 14 residues. Here the CDR3 reads CASRRAGTSNEQFF. DNA for the CDR3: TGTGCCAGCCGCCGTGCGGGGACTAGCAATGAGCAGTTCTTC.